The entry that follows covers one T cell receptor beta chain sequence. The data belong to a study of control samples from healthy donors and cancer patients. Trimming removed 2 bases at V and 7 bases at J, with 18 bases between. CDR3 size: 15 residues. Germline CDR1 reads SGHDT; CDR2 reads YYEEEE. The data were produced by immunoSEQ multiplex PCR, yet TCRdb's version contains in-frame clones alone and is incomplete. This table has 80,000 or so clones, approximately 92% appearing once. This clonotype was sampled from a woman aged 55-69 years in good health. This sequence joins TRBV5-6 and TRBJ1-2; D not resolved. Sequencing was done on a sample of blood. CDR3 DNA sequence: TGTGCCAGCAGCTTAACGGCCACCTCTCCCCCTGGCTACACCTTC. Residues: CASSLTATSPPGYTF. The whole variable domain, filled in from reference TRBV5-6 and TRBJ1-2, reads DAGVTQSPTHLIKTRGQQVTLRCSPKSGHDTVSWYQQALGQGPQFIFQYYEEEERQRGNFPDRFSGHQFPNYSSELNVNALLLGDSALYLCASSLTATSPPGYTFGSGTRLTVV.